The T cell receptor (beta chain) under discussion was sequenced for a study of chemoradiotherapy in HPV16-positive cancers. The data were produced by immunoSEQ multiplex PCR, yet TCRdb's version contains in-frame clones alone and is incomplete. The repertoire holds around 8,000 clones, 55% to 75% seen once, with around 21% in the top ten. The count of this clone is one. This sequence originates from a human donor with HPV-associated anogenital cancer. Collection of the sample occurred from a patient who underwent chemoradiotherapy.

The CDR3 DNA follows: TGCGCCAGCAGCTTGGGTTCCTCCTCCTACGAGCAGTACTTC. This gives the protein CASSLGSSSYEQYF. The chain has TRBV5-1 and TRBJ2-7; no reliable D call. Trimming stripped 0 bases from V and 0 bases from J, with 7 bases between. Germline V gene lookup returns CDR1 SGHRS and CDR2 YFSETQ. This CDR3 has 14 residues.